These 8 T cell receptor beta chains were all obtained from the same sample, sequenced in a study of cytomegalovirus exposure and HLA in healthy donors (dated by TCRdb to 2016 to 2017). Libraries were prepared through the immunoSEQ multiplex PCR assay. A mixture of 60 forward primers for TCR Vbeta segments and 13 reverse primers for TCR Jbeta segments was used in the multiplex PCR. This immuneACCESS table, as held by TCRdb, lists in-frame sequences with V and J called but not all clones. Of the missing ones, under half trace to an unresolved V gene in checked studies; the others have no known cause. This sample is represented by some 220,000 clones; roughly 90% of them were singletons. The top ten clones comprise 1% of the sample. Sequences were obtained from PBMCs. The receptors originated from a woman aged 18-29 years in good health and CMV-seronegative.

The rearrangement links TRBV19 to TRBJ1-2; D remains unclear. From germline, CDR1 is LNHDA and CDR2 SQIVND (reference sequence). The CDR3 extends over 17 amino acids. V lost 4 bases to trimming and J lost 1 base, with 19 bases between them. CDR3 amino acids: CASSTFTDRTYNYGYTF. The CDR3 region has the DNA TGTGCCAGTAGTACTTTCACCGATCGGACTTATAACTATGGCTACACCTTC.

This chain connects TRBV25-1 to TRBJ2-5, with D tentatively TRBD2 (7 bases). Germline CDR1 MGHDK, CDR2 SYGVNS. The CDR3 contains 14 residues. Trimming took off 9 bases at V and 5 bases at J, with 19 bases between the two ends. The CDR3 here is CASQEAGRGETQYF. The DNA of the CDR3 is TGTGCCAGTCAAGAAGCGGGGAGGGGGGAGACCCAGTACTTC.

The chain uses TRBV15 and TRBJ2-1, with 8 bases lining up with TRBD2. The CDR3 spans 14 residues. With V trimmed by 6 bases and J by 7 bases, 8 bases remained unmatched. Germline V gene lookup returns CDR1 LNHNV and CDR2 YYDKDF (reference sequence). The CDR3 DNA follows: TGTGCCACCAGTTTCCTCGGGAGGGTAAATGAGCAGTTCTTC. It yields the protein CATSFLGRVNEQFF.

This clone was recorded only once. One end of the junction fails to match germline, which may point to a read error. This sequence joins TRBV15 and TRBJ2-7, with D perhaps matching TRBD2 (6 bases). The germline V gene encodes CDR1 LNHNV and CDR2 YYDKDF (reference sequence). The CDR3 consists of 14 residues. CDR3 protein: CATRREPRGLEQYF. In DNA form, the CDR3 reads TGTGCCACCAGGAGAGAACCTCGGGGGTTAGAGCAGTACTTC. Together with reference TRBV15 and TRBJ2-7, the CDR3 gives the full variable domain: DAMVIQNPRYQVTQFGKPVTLSCSQTLNHNVMYWYQQKSSQAPKLLFHYYDKDFNNEADTPDNFQSRRPNTSFCFLDIRSPGLGDTAMYLCATRREPRGLEQYFGPGTRLTVT.

The rearrangement uses TRBV5-1 and TRBJ1-1, with TRBD1 matching over 7 bases. Trimming cost V 7 bases and J 1 base; bases outside gene matches: 4. Germline V gene lookup returns CDR1 SGHRS and CDR2 YFSETQ. The CDR3 runs to 13 residues. CDR3: CASAGQPNTEAFF. The CDR3 coding sequence is TGCGCCAGCGCGGGACAGCCGAACACTGAAGCTTTCTTT.

The chain recombines TRBV18 with TRBJ2-7, with 15 bases aligning to TRBD2. V lost 4 bases and J lost 5; bases outside the gene matches: 6. The germline V gene has CDR1 KGHSH and CDR2 LQKENI. This CDR3 region has 16 residues. The CDR3 region has the DNA TGTGCCAGCTCACAGGGACTAGCGGGAGGCAACAACGAGCAGTACTTC. Residues: CASSQGLAGGNNEQYF.

The rearrangement uses TRBV7-9 and TRBJ1-2, with D possibly being TRBD1 (6 bases). Trimming left V 5 bases short and J 9 bases short, with 19 bases between. The CDR3 has 14 amino acids. Germline lookup yields CDR1 SEHNR and CDR2 FQNEAQ (reference sequence). Here the CDR3 reads CASSRLGGPTSYTF. The CDR3 DNA is TGTGCCAGCAGCCGATTGGGGGGGCCAACGAGCTACACCTTC. Full variable domain (remainder filled in from reference TRBV7-9 and TRBJ1-2): DTGVSQNPRHKITKRGQNVTFRCDPISEHNRLYWYRQTLGQGPEFLTYFQNEAQLEKSRLLSDRFSAERPKGSFSTLEIQRTEQGDSAMYLCASSRLGGPTSYTFGSGTRLTVV.

The DNA of the CDR3 is TGCAGCGTTTCCAGTAGCGGTTCTTCCTACGAGCAGTACTTC. Translated: CSVSSSGSSYEQYF. The chain links TRBV29-1 to TRBJ2-7; possibly TRBD2 for D (6 bases). The CDR3 covers 14 residues. The germline V and J ends were trimmed by 5 bases and 1 base, with 15 bases remaining between them. Germline values: CDR1 SQVTM, CDR2 ANQGSEA.